This entry features one T cell receptor beta chain sequence. The specificity of this receptor is unknown. A junction boundary mismatches the germline segment, possibly from a read error. Taken from the germline V gene, the CDR1 and CDR2 loops are MRHNA and SNTAGT. The CDR3, from cysteine to phenylalanine, totals 14 residues. Only the CDR3 region is kept as DNA, spanning 42 bases read in frame from base 1. The immunoSEQ Assay, a bias-controlled multiplex PCR, was used to amplify TCRbeta CDR3 regions from genomic DNA. Concerning the study's data processing: The number of nucleated cells in each sample was estimated by amplification of reference gene primers within the assay. To quantify the absolute abundance of each unique TCRbeta CDR3 rearrangement, sequence reads were collapsed and filtered. Productive Simpson clonality was computed per sample as the square root of Simpson's diversity index over productive rearrangements. TCRdb holds this immuneACCESS table with in-frame rearrangements only. Some clones are missing; in checked studies, unresolved V genes explain under half, and the rest has no known cause. The DNA was the basis for D and trimming; V, J and clone size are from that table. Recorded for this sample are 450,000 to 500,000 clones; roughly 85% of them occurred a single time. Jointly, the top ten make up approximately 2.9% of the sample.

The data are from a study of blood T cell repertoires in COVID-19 (dated by TCRdb to about 2020). About the study as a whole: Samples covering the acute and convalescent phases of COVID-19 were provided by collaborators in the United States, Italy and Spain. Where HLA class I and class II types were available, the types were taken from metadata supplied by the sample provider, not from assay-based typing. Deeply sampled blood TCRbeta repertoires from subjects exposed to, actively infected with, or recovered from COVID-19 were included in the dataset. The repertoires were released in a freely available public database meant as a resource for research on the immune response to SARS-CoV-2. Nearly every sample came with metadata listing a de-identified subject ID, COVID-19 status, age in years and sex. The material from the prospective study consisted of cDNA or gDNA derived from T cells, B-cell-depleted T cells, or PBMCs. The samples were drawn from the first 160 participants of the ongoing ImmuneRACE study and from 1,200 or so subjects provided by 6 global collaborators. Broad study findings and their caveats: The quantity of clinical and demographic metadata differed by source and by participant and was supplied without curation.

Whole blood was collected in K2EDTA tubes by collaborating institutions according to the institutions' own protocols. For TCRbeta analysis, collaborators shipped samples in one of three forms: frozen whole blood, isolated PBMCs, or DNA extracted from either of those sample types. The receptor chain draws on TRBV6-4 and TRBJ2-3; perhaps TRBD2 is the D gene, with 6 bases matching. The sample taken for sequencing was peripheral blood. This sequence was found in a human donor in a cohort sampled during active COVID-19. At the DNA level, the sequence is TGTGCCAGCAGTGTAGAGGAGGGTTCAGACACGCAGTATTTT. It is translated as CASSVEEGSDTQYF.